Listed here are 10 T cell receptor beta chains from one sample, sequenced in a study of CD8 T cells in cerebrospinal fluid in Alzheimer's disease. No DNA is given; TCRdb re-called the 10x single-cell sequencing reads and lists each CDR3 protein once. The repertoire table contains approximately 1,200 distinct CDR3 sequences. Input material: cerebrospinal fluid. These receptors all stem from a human donor with Parkinson's disease.

This chain connects TRBV13 to TRBJ2-1; TCRdb designates TRBD2, a call that cannot be tested without DNA. Germline V gene data show CDR1 as PRHDT and CDR2 as FYEKMQ (reference sequence). This CDR3 has 16 amino acids. CDR3 sequence: CASSFRLAGDGDEQFF.

This clonotype is called medium-sized based on its frequency. The chain links TRBV11-3 to TRBJ1-2. The CDR3 covers 14 residues. Germline assignment: CDR1 SGHNT and CDR2 YENEEA. CDR3 region: CASSLDLSNYGYTF.

V usage is TRBV20-1 and J usage is TRBJ1-5; the TCRdb call, TRBD1, lacks DNA for checking. The CDR3 has 15 amino acids. The V gene's germline CDR1 is DFQATT and CDR2 SNEGSKA (reference sequence). The CDR3 loop reads CSARRTGSDNQPQHF.

By frequency, this clonotype registers medium-sized (0.01 to 0.1%). CDR3 sequence reads: CASSTNSGEYGYTF. The V and J genes are TRBV11-2 and TRBJ1-2; TCRdb selects TRBD1, and the lack of DNA leaves this call unchecked. Germline CDR1 is SGHAT and CDR2 is FQNNGV. This CDR3 contains 14 residues.

The V gene is TRBV14, the J gene TRBJ2-1; TCRdb reports TRBD1, a call that lacks DNA to check it against. Germline V gene data show CDR1 as SGHDN and CDR2 as FVKESK. The CDR3 extends over 18 amino acids. The CDR3 sequence is CASSQDLIGGASYNEQFF. Drawing the rest from reference TRBV14 and TRBJ2-1, the complete variable domain is EAGVTQFPSHSVIEKGQTVTLRCDPISGHDNLYWYRRVMGKEIKFLLHFVKESKQDESGMPNNRFLAERTGGTYSTLKVQPAELEDSGVYFCASSQDLIGGASYNEQFFGPGTRLTVL.

By frequency, this clonotype registers medium-sized. This chain links TRBV6-1 with TRBJ2-1. CDR3 length: 12 amino acids. Germline assignment: CDR1 MNHNS and CDR2 SASEGT. The CDR3 sequence: CASSKSWNEQFF.

Considering frequency, this clonotype is large (0.1 to 1%). This chain joins TRBV29-1 and TRBJ1-4. The germline gives CDR1 SQVTM, CDR2 ANQGSEA. CDR3 length: 11 residues. The CDR3 region is CSVERNEKLFF.

The CDR3 reads CASSISFSGPSQAFF. V usage is TRBV19 and J usage is TRBJ1-1. This CDR3 contains 15 residues. Germline CDR1 reads LNHDA; CDR2 reads SQIVND (reference sequence).

This clonotype is labeled large (0.1 to 1%) based on frequency. The chain couples TRBV5-1 to TRBJ1-1; absent DNA, TCRdb's TRBD1 call cannot be checked. The CDR3 runs to 14 residues. Germline V gives CDR1 SGHRS, CDR2 YFSETQ. CDR3 sequence: CASRPRLEGAEAFF.

This clonotype is labeled medium-sized based on frequency. The chain recombines TRBV6-1 with TRBJ2-6; TCRdb selects TRBD1, and the lack of DNA leaves this call unchecked. There are 17 residues in the CDR3. Per germline, CDR1 MNHNS and CDR2 SASEGT. CDR3 protein: CASKDRGGTSGANVLTF.